This T cell receptor (beta chain) comes out of a study of T cell responses to AZD1222 COVID-19 vaccine. Whole-study findings and limits: Donors were mostly white British, more females; clonal diversity possibly underestimated.

This CDR3 is built from 13 residues. The V gene end was trimmed by 5 bases and the J gene end by 4 bases; junction bases not matched to a gene: 5. Germline lookup yields CDR1 GTSNPN and CDR2 SVGIG (reference sequence). The assay was immunoSEQ multiplex PCR, and TCRdb's table has in-frame clones only and misses some. Of more than 100,000 clones in the sample, 91% were seen once. Comment on this clone: Its antigen is still unknown.

The V gene is TRBV30, the J gene TRBJ1-3; 7 bases agree with TRBD1. This TCR derives from an adult who received the AZD1222 COVID-19 vaccine. Sequenced here: peripheral blood, sampled 28 days after the second AZD1222 dose. The CDR3 DNA sequence: TGTGCCTGGGCAACAGGGGTCGGAAACACCATATATTTT. Translated: CAWATGVGNTIYF.